This TCR beta chain originates from a study of blood T cells in healthy people across ages (dated by TCRdb to between 2015 and 2016). Turning to the overall study: In model experiments, template switching captured about one uniquely barcoded TCR beta cDNA molecule for every two T cells. The donors were divided into four age groups: young (average roughly 15 years), middle-aged (around 37), aged (approximately 62) and long-lived (nearly 85). To avoid experimental bias, donors of different ages were spread randomly across the sequencing lanes. To track age-related changes in TCR beta repertoire diversity, the study relied on deep sequencing normalized with unique cDNA molecular identifiers. Using the same blood draw, the study looked at two additional independent replicas of 1 million unique cDNA reads for two donors, one aged 18 to 30 and the other aged 80 or older.

Donors were 39 systemically healthy Caucasian individuals from Russia aged roughly 6 to 100 years. Each donor gave roughly 9.5 milliliters of peripheral blood, collected into EDTA-treated Vacutainer tubes. Ficoll-Paque density-gradient centrifugation was used to isolate PBMCs, with at least 7 million obtained per sample. Total RNA, at least 6 micrograms per sample, was extracted from PBMCs with Trizol reagent. For every donor, an aliquot of PBMCs went through flow cytometry to measure the percentages of naive CD45RAhigh/CD27high T cells. Sequences MDHEN (CDR1) and SYDVKM (CDR2) are obtained from the germline V gene. Its CDR3 holds 14 amino acids, cysteine through phenylalanine. Here the CDR3 DNA is all that survives: 42 bases in frame from base 1. Deletion took 6 bases off V and 2 bases off J, with a span of 12 bases between the germline ends. The library was obtained by 5' RACE. A second about 7 to 12 cycle PCR used a sample-barcoded 5' primer and a J-beta primer mix. A unique molecular identifier was introduced onto each TCR beta cDNA molecule by a template-switch 5' adaptor carrying 12 random nucleotides. Each sample yielded at least 2.5 million CDR3-containing paired-end reads. All of the RNA was converted into first-strand cDNA using the Mint cDNA synthesis kit, with a TRBC-specific oligonucleotide serving as the primer. Following uracil-DNA glycosylase treatment, all cDNA underwent a first 18-cycle PCR with the universal primers M1SS and BC2_uni_R. In the paper's pipeline: For normalization, 1 million high-quality reads, each with a distinct molecular identifier, were randomly selected from each sample. Reads with shared molecular identifiers were discarded instead of being binned into consensus sequences. CDR3 identification, clonotype clustering and error correction used MiTCR with a Q25 quality threshold and the strictest error-elimination algorithm. A nonparametric unseen species model using Euler transformation provided a lower-bound estimate of total TCR beta diversity. The public reads were reprocessed in TCRdb via fastp at Q25 and MiXCR, keeping in-frame beta chains. Rows with one shared CDR3 protein collapse into an entry with the most common genes and DNA. In this record, the V and J calls reflect TCRdb's handling and not the investigators' own analysis. The sample includes around 1,800,000 distinct CDR3 sequences, with 30% to 40% observed a single time. 23% of the sample rests with the top ten.

The paper's findings and limits, for the study overall: Compared with the aged group, the long-lived group had more naive CD4+ T cells, fewer expanded clones and increased TCR diversity, suggesting age selection. Total diversity estimates from one million sequenced T cells were considered lower bounds and underestimates. Because the CMV infection status of the donors was unknown, age-related changes in expanded clonotypes may potentially have been confounded. Since profiling was done on bulk unsorted PBMCs, naive and antigen-experienced compartments could not be conclusively compared. Observed TCR beta diversity correlated strongly with the percentage of naive T cells measured by flow cytometry. As age increased, observed TCR beta diversity per million T cells dropped in a roughly linear way, and a significant reduction was already evident by age roughly 36.

Points on this clonotype: No cognate antigen has been identified for it. Base qualities are not at hand, and no much larger clone is one base apart.

The TCR originated in a human donor in good health. The V and J segments used are TRBV28 and TRBJ2-3; a tentative D match to TRBD2 spans 5 bases. The sample comprised blood. The DNA is as follows: TGTGCCAGCAGCCCGACGGACTTCACAGATACGCAGTATTTT. It specifies CASSPTDFTDTQYF.